Each of the 27 T cell receptor beta chains below was sequenced from the same sample in a study of T cells after yellow fever vaccination. TCRdb passed the 5' RACE reads through MiXCR, listing each CDR3 protein once. The sample carries 150,000 or so distinct CDR3 sequences, just over 6.5% recorded once. Here the sequenced sample was CD4+ T cells sorted from PBMCs, taken 10 days after the yellow fever booster vaccination. These receptors came from a man under 40 who received the YFV17D yellow fever vaccine.

This clonotype was seen ten or more times. V usage is TRBV18 and J usage is TRBJ2-7, with 9 bases matching TRBD1. The germline V gene encodes CDR1 KGHSH and CDR2 LQKENI. The CDR3 runs to 15 residues. Unmatched junction bases numbered 10, after V lost 4 bases and J lost 6 bases. The CDR3 sequence: CASSRRQGEGIEQYF. As DNA, the CDR3 is TGTGCCAGCTCACGAAGACAGGGGGAGGGTATCGAGCAGTACTTC.

This clonotype was observed at least ten times. The chain links TRBV19 to TRBJ2-1, with 10 nucleotides matching TRBD2. The junction had 3 bases not matched to a gene; V was cut back by 8 bases and J by 2 bases. Per germline, CDR1 LNHDA and CDR2 SQIVND (reference sequence). CDR3 size: 14 residues. The CDR3 region is CASATSGAYNEQFF. In DNA, the CDR3 is TGTGCCAGTGCCACTAGCGGGGCCTACAATGAGCAGTTCTTC.

This clonotype was seen once. This could be a read error, since a much larger clone is one nucleotide away. V usage is TRBV3-1 and J usage is TRBJ2-7; 8 bases map to TRBD2. The germline V gene has CDR1 LGHDT and CDR2 YNNKEL (reference sequence). With 2 bases clipped from V and 2 bases from J, the junction kept 5 bases outside the gene matches. The CDR3 runs to 15 residues. In DNA, the CDR3 is TGTGCCAGCAGCCAAAGTAGCGGGGCGGCCTACGAGCAGTACTTC. Its translation: CASSQSSGAAYEQYF.

Note on this clonotype: Given a much more abundant clone one base away, this may be a read error. V usage is TRBV20-1 and J usage is TRBJ2-6, with D unclear. Germline lookup yields CDR1 DFQATT and CDR2 SNEGSKA (reference sequence). V lost 0 bases to trimming and J lost 0 bases, with 3 bases between them. This CDR3 region has 14 residues. CDR3: CSARDVSGANVLTF. DNA of the CDR3: TGCAGTGCTAGAGACGTCTCTGGGGCCAACGTCCTGACTTTC.

This clonotype was observed a few times. The V call is TRBV30, the J call TRBJ2-3; 7 bases match TRBD2. Germline lookup yields CDR1 GTSNPN and CDR2 SVGIG (reference sequence). The V and J ends lost 8 bases and 6 bases, in that order; junction bases with no gene match: 2. This CDR3 contains 10 residues. The CDR3 sequence: CARGEDTQYF. CDR3 in DNA: TGTGCCCGGGGGGAGGATACGCAGTATTTT.

This clonotype was recorded at least ten times. The V and J genes are TRBV27 and TRBJ1-6, with D hard to call. Trimming pared 3 bases from V and 7 bases from J, leaving 7 bases between. Germline V gene lookup returns CDR1 MNHEY and CDR2 SMNVEV (reference sequence). The CDR3 has 13 residues. CDR3 DNA: TGTGCCAGCAGTTTTCTCGAAAATTCACCCCTCCACTTT. It codes for CASSFLENSPLHF.

This clonotype was counted ten times or more. The chain uses TRBV4-3 and TRBJ2-1; a weak D match, TRBD1 (5 bases). CDR1 is LGHNA, CDR2 YSLEER, per germline. Trimming removed 0 bases from V and 6 bases from J, with 12 bases in between. The CDR3 contains 15 residues. DNA for the CDR3: TGCGCCAGCAGCCAAGATCCAGGTGGGGCCAATGAGCAGTTCTTC. Translated: CASSQDPGGANEQFF.

This clonotype was observed at least ten times. This chain links TRBV5-4 with TRBJ2-3; 11 bases match TRBD2. V shed 2 bases, J shed 3 bases, and the junction held 8 bases outside the gene matches. CDR3 length: 17 residues. Germline CDR1 reads SGHNT; CDR2 reads YYREEE (reference sequence). CDR3 nucleotide sequence: TGTGCCAGCAGCTTCCGACTAGCGGGAAGTTCAACAGATACGCAGTATTTT. This codes for CASSFRLAGSSTDTQYF.

The chain couples TRBV4-2 to TRBJ2-7, with TRBD2 identical over 9 bases. In germline, CDR1 is LGHNA, CDR2 YNFKEQ. CDR3 length equals 17 residues. The junction had 9 bases not matched to a gene; V was cut back by 0 bases and J by 3 bases. The CDR3: CASSQDWRSGRGYEQYF. Here the CDR3 DNA reads TGTGCCAGCAGCCAAGATTGGCGTAGCGGGAGAGGCTACGAGCAGTACTTC.

This clonotype was counted a few times. The genes are TRBV20-1 and TRBJ1-5; D gene unclear. Trimming left V 0 bases short and J 5 bases short, with 14 bases between. Germline CDR1 DFQATT, CDR2 SNEGSKA (reference sequence). This CDR3 region has 15 residues. CDR3 residues: CSARDQWAYDQPQHF. Written as DNA, the CDR3 is TGCAGTGCTAGAGATCAGTGGGCCTATGATCAGCCCCAGCATTTT.

This clonotype was counted ten times or more. The CDR3 DNA is TGTGCCAGCAGGTTGACAGCCTTGAACACTGAAGCTTTCTTT. It yields the protein CASRLTALNTEAFF. The rearrangement links TRBV12-3 or TRBV12-4 to TRBJ1-1; a possible D gene is TRBD1 (5 bases). The CDR3 totals 14 residues. V lost 6 bases to trimming and J lost 0 bases, with 11 bases between them.

There are many counts of this clonotype. This sequence joins TRBV7-2 and TRBJ2-1, with D uncertain. Germline CDR1 SGHTA, CDR2 FQGNSA. The CDR3 has 13 residues. Trimming left V 3 bases short and J 5 bases short, with 8 bases between. CDR3 nucleotides: TGTGCCAGCAGCTTTAGGAGAGACAATGAGCAGTTCTTC. It translates to CASSFRRDNEQFF.

This clonotype came up many times. This chain uses TRBV5-6 with TRBJ1-6, with D unresolved. Germline V gene data show CDR1 as SGHDT and CDR2 as YYEEEE. The CDR3 is made up of 16 amino acids. With 2 bases removed from V and 2 bases from J, the gap between germline ends came to 11 bases. CDR3 sequence: CASSFGPEAYNSPLHF. Here the CDR3 DNA reads TGTGCCAGCAGCTTCGGACCTGAGGCCTATAATTCACCCCTCCACTTT. Filled out from reference TRBV5-6 and TRBJ1-6, the complete variable domain reads DAGVTQSPTHLIKTRGQQVTLRCSPKSGHDTVSWYQQALGQGPQFIFQYYEEEERQRGNFPDRFSGHQFPNYSSELNVNALLLGDSALYLCASSFGPEAYNSPLHFGNGTRLTVT.

In its sample, this clonotype was seen many times. The chain uses TRBV6-5 and TRBJ1-5, with TRBD1 as a possible D gene (6 bases). V shed 6 bases and J shed 2 bases, with 8 bases lying between them. Germline CDR1 MNHEY, CDR2 SVGAGI. The CDR3 extends over 13 amino acids. CDR3 residues: CASRRQGNQPQHF. CDR3 in DNA: TGTGCCAGCAGGCGACAGGGCAATCAGCCCCAGCATTTT.

This clonotype showed up many times. This sequence joins TRBV20-1 and TRBJ2-1; 10 bases are shared with TRBD2. Germline V gives CDR1 DFQATT, CDR2 SNEGSKA (reference sequence). This CDR3 has 13 residues. V lost 8 bases and J lost 9; bases outside the gene matches: 10. This chain's CDR3 is CSQKASGSSEQFF. The CDR3 bases are TGCAGTCAAAAGGCTAGCGGGAGTTCTGAGCAGTTCTTC.

This clonotype has a count of ten or more. This chain joins TRBV11-3 and TRBJ2-1; a weak D match, TRBD2 (5 bases). V was cut by 1 base and J by 8 bases, with 12 bases left in between. The CDR3 consists of 14 residues. The germline CDR1 and CDR2 sequences are SGHNT and YENEEA. The CDR3 nucleotides are TGTGCCAGCAGCTTAGGGATAGGGAGCGATGAGCAGTTCTTC. Residues: CASSLGIGSDEQFF.

This clonotype was counted between two and nine times. This sequence joins TRBV7-9 and TRBJ2-5; no firm D call. There are 14 residues in the CDR3. V was shortened by 1 base and J by 2 bases, with 8 bases between the two germline ends. Germline lookup yields CDR1 SEHNR and CDR2 FQNEAQ (reference sequence). Written as DNA, the CDR3 is TGTGCCAGCAGCTTAGGCGTTTTACAAGAGACCCAGTACTTC. Its translation is CASSLGVLQETQYF.

This clonotype showed up just a few times. This chain joins TRBV9 and TRBJ2-5, with 10 bases aligning to TRBD2. The CDR3 totals 15 residues. Trimming took 0 bases from V and 6 from J; bases not matched to a gene: 5. Germline assignment: CDR1 SGDLS and CDR2 YYNGEE. CDR3 DNA: TGTGCCAGCAGCGTAGATGCTAGCGGGAGACAGACCCAGTACTTC. Protein product: CASSVDASGRQTQYF.

Worth noting for this clonotype: Given a much more abundant clone one base away, this may be a read error. The chain recombines TRBV7-9 with TRBJ2-5; possible D gene TRBD1, 5 bases. CDR1 is SEHNR and CDR2 is FQNEAQ in the germline V gene (reference sequence). This CDR3 region has 14 residues. Here the CDR3 reads CASSRQGLQDTQYF. CDR3 in DNA: TGTGCCAGCAGCCGTCAGGGCCTACAAGACACCCAGTACTTC.

This clonotype was observed at least ten times. The V call is TRBV3-1, the J call TRBJ1-6; a weak D match, TRBD1 (6 bases). V was cut by 10 bases and J by 10 bases, with 20 bases left in between. This CDR3 contains 14 residues. Germline values: CDR1 LGHDT, CDR2 YNNKEL (reference sequence). The CDR3 DNA is TGTGCCATTTCAAACAGGGCTTCGGAATCACCCCTCCACTTT. Its translation is CAISNRASESPLHF.

This clonotype was counted many times. The chain has TRBV20-1 and TRBJ2-5; D may be TRBD2 (6 bases). This CDR3 has 14 residues. With 3 bases removed from V and 5 bases from J, the gap between germline ends came to 16 bases. Germline lookup yields CDR1 DFQATT and CDR2 SNEGSKA (reference sequence). This CDR3 reads CSASWRGKEETQYF. The CDR3 DNA follows: TGCAGTGCTAGTTGGCGGGGAAAGGAGGAGACCCAGTACTTC.

Ten or more counts support this clonotype. The chain joins TRBV7-2 to TRBJ2-7; possibly TRBD1 or TRBD2 for D (5 bases each). V lost 1 base, J lost 3 bases, and 13 bases lay in between. CDR1 is SGHTA and CDR2 is FQGNSA in the germline V gene. The CDR3 has 15 residues. In nucleotides, the CDR3 is TGTGCCAGCAGCTTAGTACGGGGCGCAGACTACGAGCAGTACTTC. It encodes CASSLVRGADYEQYF. The full variable domain, its missing parts supplied by reference TRBV7-2 and TRBJ2-7, is GAGVSQSPSNKVTEKGKDVELRCDPISGHTALYWYRQSLGQGLEFLIYFQGNSAPDKSGLPSDRFSAERTGGSVSTLTIQRTQQEDSAVYLCASSLVRGADYEQYFGPGTRLTVT.

This clonotype was counted ten times or more. J is TRBJ2-1 and V is TRBV5-1; the D gene is possibly TRBD2 (6 bases). Trimming stripped 6 bases from V and 8 bases from J, with 18 bases between. CDR3 size: 14 residues. From germline, CDR1 is SGHRS and CDR2 YFSETQ. CDR3 nucleotides: TGCGCCAGCACCACCACCCGTAGCGGTCATGAGCAGTTCTTC. Its protein product is CASTTTRSGHEQFF.

This clonotype was seen only a few times. The chain uses TRBV4-3 and TRBJ2-3; D remains unclear. This CDR3 is built from 12 residues. Trimming left V 5 bases short and J 2 bases short, with 5 bases between. The germline gives CDR1 LGHNA, CDR2 YSLEER. The CDR3 is CASSGFTDTQYF. The CDR3 DNA reads as TGCGCCAGCAGCGGTTTCACAGATACGCAGTATTTT.

This clonotype was counted ten times or more. The chain combines TRBV4-3 with TRBJ2-7, with D unclear. V was clipped by 1 base and J by 4 bases, with 11 bases between them. Germline CDR1 is LGHNA and CDR2 is YSLEER. The CDR3 has 14 amino acids. This CDR3 is CASSQAAGPYEQYF. CDR3 nucleotides: TGCGCCAGCAGCCAAGCGGCAGGACCTTACGAGCAGTACTTC.

This clonotype was seen many times. The chain has TRBV12-3 or TRBV12-4 and TRBJ1-2; 7 nucleotides line up with TRBD1. V was pared by 6 bases and J by 8 bases, with 9 bases of the junction left unmatched. The CDR3 totals 13 residues. Written as DNA, the CDR3 is TGTGCCAGCAGGGGACAGCGTTTTACCGGCTACACCTTC. Translation: CASRGQRFTGYTF.

The J gene is TRBJ1-1, the V gene TRBV5-4; D ambiguous. This CDR3 comprises 15 residues. Germline assignment: CDR1 SGHNT and CDR2 YYREEE (reference sequence). Trimming left V 4 bases short and J 5 bases short, with 18 bases between. This CDR3 reads CASSVTGRKETEAFF. For the CDR3, the DNA is TGTGCCAGCAGCGTGACGGGGAGGAAGGAAACTGAAGCTTTCTTT. The full variable domain, completed using reference TRBV5-4 and TRBJ1-1, is ETGVTQSPTHLIKTRGQQVTLRCSSQSGHNTVSWYQQALGQGPQFIFQYYREEENGRGNFPPRFSGLQFPNYSSELNVNALELDDSALYLCASSVTGRKETEAFFGQGTRLTVV.